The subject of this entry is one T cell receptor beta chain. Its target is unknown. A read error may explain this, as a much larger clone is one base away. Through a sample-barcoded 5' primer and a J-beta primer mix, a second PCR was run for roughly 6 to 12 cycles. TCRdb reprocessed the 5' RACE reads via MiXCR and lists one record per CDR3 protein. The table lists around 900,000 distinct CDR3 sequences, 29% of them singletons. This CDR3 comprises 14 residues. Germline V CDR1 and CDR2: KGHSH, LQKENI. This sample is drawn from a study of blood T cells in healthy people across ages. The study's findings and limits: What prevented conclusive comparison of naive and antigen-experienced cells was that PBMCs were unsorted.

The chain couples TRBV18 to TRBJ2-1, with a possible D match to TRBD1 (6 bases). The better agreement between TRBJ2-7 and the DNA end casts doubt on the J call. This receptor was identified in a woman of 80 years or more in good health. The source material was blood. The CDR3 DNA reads TGTGCCAGCTCTCCCGGACAGCGCGGCAATGAGCAGTACTTC. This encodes CASSPGQRGNEQYF.